Following are 18 T cell receptor beta chains from one sample sequenced in a study of blood T cell repertoires in COVID-19. Using immunoSEQ multiplex PCR, the repertoire was profiled, and TCRdb retains in-frame clones only, with some absent. The profile shows approximately 20,000 clones, about 86% of them singletons. Sequenced material: peripheral blood. These receptor sequences come from a man in his 70s with acute or convalescent COVID-19.

CDR3 nucleotides: TGTGCCAGCAGTTTATATGGGACTAGCGGCACCTACGAGCAGTACTTC. Its translation is CASSLYGTSGTYEQYF. The chain links TRBV27 to TRBJ2-7; 11 bases agree with TRBD2. V gave up 1 base and J gave up 2 bases; unmatched junction bases: 4. The V gene's germline CDR1 is MNHEY and CDR2 SMNVEV (reference sequence). CDR3 length: 16 residues.

This clone turned up a few times. This rearrangement joins TRBV19 to TRBJ1-2, with 7 positions matching TRBD1. V lost 4 bases, J lost 4 bases, and 18 bases stayed unmatched. The CDR3 length is 18 residues. The germline V gene encodes CDR1 LNHDA and CDR2 SQIVND (reference sequence). The CDR3 loop reads CASSRRDSSTTSPYGYTF. CDR3 DNA: TGTGCCAGTAGTAGACGGGACAGTTCTACCACAAGCCCCTATGGCTACACCTTC.

The chain is built from TRBV19 and TRBJ1-1, with no clear D. The CDR3 is 14 amino acids. V gave up 3 bases and J gave up 3 bases, with 11 bases separating them. Per the germline V gene, CDR1 is LNHDA and CDR2 is SQIVND (reference sequence). The CDR3 spells CASSISRRDTEAFF. CDR3 DNA sequence: TGTGCCAGTAGTATCAGCAGACGGGACACTGAAGCTTTCTTT.

V gene TRBV11-2 combines with J gene TRBJ2-2; tentatively, D is TRBD2 (5 bases). Looked up from germline, CDR1 is SGHAT and CDR2 is FQNNGV. Trimming removed 0 bases at V and 4 bases at J, with 21 bases between. This CDR3 is built from 19 residues. The CDR3 nucleotides are TGTGCCAGCAGCTTAGATATGTCAGCGGCACGTACCGGCACCGGGGAGCTGTTTTTT. It encodes CASSLDMSAARTGTGELFF. Based on the CDR3 plus reference TRBV11-2 and TRBJ2-2, the full variable domain is EAGVAQSPRYKIIEKRQSVAFWCNPISGHATLYWYQQILGQGPKLLIQFQNNGVVDDSQLPKDRFSAERLKGVDSTLKIQPAKLEDSAVYLCASSLDMSAARTGTGELFFGEGSRLTVL.

This chain joins TRBV5-6 and TRBJ2-3; D gene uncertain. The V end lost 0 bases, the J end lost 4 bases, and 6 bases lay between the germline ends. The CDR3 is 13 residues long. Germline V lookup: CDR1 SGHDT, CDR2 YYEEEE. In DNA form, the CDR3 reads TGTGCCAGCAGCTTGGGAGGCGCAGATACGCAGTATTTT. Protein sequence: CASSLGGADTQYF.

This rearrangement joins TRBV6-6 to TRBJ2-6; D ambiguous. The germline V gene has CDR1 MNHNY and CDR2 SVGAGI (reference sequence). This CDR3 has 15 amino acids. The ends were cut back, 4 bases at V and 0 bases at J, with 7 bases in the middle. The CDR3 here is CASSSIVSGANVLTF. Here the CDR3 DNA reads TGTGCCAGCAGTTCAATAGTCTCTGGGGCCAACGTCCTGACTTTC.

The gene calls are TRBV5-1 and TRBJ1-1; 8 bases map to TRBD1. The CDR3 loop spans 18 amino acids. CDR1 is SGHRS and CDR2 is YFSETQ in the germline V gene. V was pared by 6 bases and J by 1 base, with 17 bases of the junction left unmatched. This chain's CDR3 is CASNPGGQGAVGNTEAFF. The CDR3 coding sequence is TGCGCCAGCAATCCTGGAGGCCAGGGGGCAGTGGGGAACACTGAAGCTTTCTTT. The entire variable domain, with the rest obtained from reference TRBV5-1 and TRBJ1-1, is as follows: KAGVTQTPRYLIKTRGQQVTLSCSPISGHRSVSWYQQTPGQGLQFLFEYFSETQRNKGNFPGRFSGRQFSNSRSEMNVSTLELGDSALYLCASNPGGQGAVGNTEAFFGQGTRLTVV.

The chain combines TRBV6-5 with TRBJ2-1; D perhaps matches TRBD2 (6 bases). The V end was cut by 2 bases, the J end by 7 bases, with 15 bases between. The CDR3 covers 15 residues. Germline CDR1 is MNHEY and CDR2 is SVGAGI. The CDR3 here is CASSYVQGGGNEQFF. CDR3 bases: TGTGCCAGCAGTTACGTCCAGGGCGGAGGGAATGAGCAGTTCTTC.

As to this clone: This specimen includes other DNA sequences encoding the same CDR3. The gene calls are TRBV20-1 and TRBJ1-2; D uncertain. V was clipped by 3 bases and J by 3 bases, with 8 bases between them. The CDR3 sequence is 12 residues long. Germline lookup yields CDR1 DFQATT and CDR2 SNEGSKA (reference sequence). The CDR3 DNA reads TGCAGTGCTAGTTCAGGCGACTATGGCTACACCTTC. Its translation is CSASSGDYGYTF.

V usage is TRBV12-3 or TRBV12-4 and J usage is TRBJ2-7, with 10 positions matching TRBD2. The CDR3 loop spans 13 amino acids. The junction had 2 bases not matched to a gene; V was cut back by 6 bases and J by 3 bases. The CDR3 region has the DNA TGTGCCAGCAGCCGGACTAGCGGCTACGAGCAGTACTTC. Protein: CASSRTSGYEQYF.

The genes are TRBV12-5 and TRBJ1-5; 10 bases are a match to TRBD1. The CDR3 totals 14 residues. J gave up 4 bases and V 5 bases, and 2 bases lay outside the gene matches. Germline CDR1 LGHNT, CDR2 FRNRAP. CDR3 bases: TGTGCTAGTGGTCCGGGACAGGGGAATCAGCCCCAGCATTTT. Translated, it gives CASGPGQGNQPQHF.

The V and J genes are TRBV6-4 and TRBJ2-3, with 7 bases identical to TRBD1. The germline V gene has CDR1 MRHNA and CDR2 SNTAGT. The V and J ends lost 2 bases and 1 base, in that order; junction bases with no gene match: 6. The CDR3 runs to 16 residues. CDR3 nucleotide sequence: TGTGCCAGCAGTGACCTGGGCGACAGGGGCACAGATACGCAGTATTTT. The encoded protein is CASSDLGDRGTDTQYF.

CDR3 coding DNA: TGTGCCAGCAGCTTAGATGGGGCGGGAGCGTCCCTATACTCCTACGAGCAGTACTTC. Translated, it gives CASSLDGAGASLYSYEQYF. The chain carries TRBV11-3 and TRBJ2-7; TRBD2 matches 7 bases. Trimming took 0 bases from V and 0 from J; bases not matched to a gene: 14. CDR3 length equals 19 residues. CDR1 is SGHNT and CDR2 is YENEEA in the germline V gene.

The J gene is TRBJ2-6, the V gene TRBV6-5; no clear D. The CDR3 spans 14 residues. Germline V lookup: CDR1 MNHEY, CDR2 SVGAGI. Trimming removed 5 bases at V and 0 bases at J, with 5 bases between. CDR3 amino acids: CASSQYSGANVLTF. Written as DNA, the CDR3 is TGTGCCAGCAGTCAGTACTCTGGGGCCAACGTCCTGACTTTC.

The chain uses TRBV5-1 and TRBJ1-2, with 10 bases matching TRBD1. CDR1 and CDR2 (germline): SGHRS, YFSETQ. CDR3 length: 15 amino acids. After removal of 4 bases from V and 4 bases from J, the junction contained 7 bases not matched to a gene. DNA of the CDR3: TGCGCCAGCAGCCCATGGGGGGACAGGGGCTATGGCTACACCTTC. It encodes CASSPWGDRGYGYTF.

By share of the sample, this clone is medium-sized. The V gene is TRBV6-4, the J gene TRBJ2-1; D might be TRBD1 (6 bases). Trimming removed 4 bases from V and 7 bases from J, with 14 bases in between. This CDR3 has 14 residues. Germline assignment: CDR1 MRHNA and CDR2 SNTAGT. CDR3 nucleotide sequence: TGTGCCAGCAGTGCCATCAGGGGTGGAAATGAGCAGTTCTTC. Its translation is CASSAIRGGNEQFF.

The rearrangement joins TRBV10-1 to TRBJ2-7; tentative D call: TRBD1 (5 bases). The CDR3 spans 15 residues. The germline V and J ends were trimmed by 10 bases and 0 bases, with 19 bases remaining between them. Germline values: CDR1 WNHNN, CDR2 SYGVQD (reference sequence). The CDR3, as DNA: TGCGCCAACGTACAGGCGACAAAGACCTCCTACGAGCAGTACTTC. Translated, it gives CANVQATKTSYEQYF.

The chain recombines TRBV27 with TRBJ2-7, with 10 nucleotides matching TRBD2. V was clipped by 4 bases and J by 6 bases; unmatched bases: 12. The CDR3 consists of 16 residues. The germline V gene has CDR1 MNHEY and CDR2 SMNVEV (reference sequence). The CDR3 loop is CASSSSPLAGVSEQYF. The CDR3 region has the DNA TGTGCCAGCAGTTCCTCCCCTCTAGCGGGAGTTTCCGAGCAGTACTTC.